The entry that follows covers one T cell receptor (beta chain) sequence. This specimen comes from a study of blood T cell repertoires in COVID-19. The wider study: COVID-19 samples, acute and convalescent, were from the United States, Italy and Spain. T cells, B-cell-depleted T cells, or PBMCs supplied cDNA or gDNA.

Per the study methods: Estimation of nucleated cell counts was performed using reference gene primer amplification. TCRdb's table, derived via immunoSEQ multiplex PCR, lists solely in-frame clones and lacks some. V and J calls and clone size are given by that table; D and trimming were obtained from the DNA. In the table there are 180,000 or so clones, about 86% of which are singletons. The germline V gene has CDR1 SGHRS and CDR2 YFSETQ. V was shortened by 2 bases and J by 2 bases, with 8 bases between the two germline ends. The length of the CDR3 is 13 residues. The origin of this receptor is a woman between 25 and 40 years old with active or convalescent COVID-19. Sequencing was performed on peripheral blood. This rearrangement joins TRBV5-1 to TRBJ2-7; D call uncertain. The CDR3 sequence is CASSFFGAYEQYF. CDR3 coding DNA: TGCGCCAGCAGCTTTTTCGGTGCCTACGAGCAGTACTTC.